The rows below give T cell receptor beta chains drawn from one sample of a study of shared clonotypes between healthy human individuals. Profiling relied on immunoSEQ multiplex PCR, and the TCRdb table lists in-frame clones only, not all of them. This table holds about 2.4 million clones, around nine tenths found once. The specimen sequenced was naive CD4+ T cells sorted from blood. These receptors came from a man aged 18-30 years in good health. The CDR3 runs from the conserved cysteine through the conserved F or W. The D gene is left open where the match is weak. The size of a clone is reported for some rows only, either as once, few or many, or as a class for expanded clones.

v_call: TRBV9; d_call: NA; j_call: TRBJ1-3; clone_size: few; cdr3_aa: CASRPESSGNTIYF; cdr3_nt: TGTGCCAGCAGGCCCGAGAGCTCTGGAAACACCATATATTTT
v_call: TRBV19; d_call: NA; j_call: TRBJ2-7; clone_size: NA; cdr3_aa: CASSNGLSYEQYF; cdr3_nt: TGTGCCAGTAGTAACGGACTTTCCTACGAGCAGTACTTC
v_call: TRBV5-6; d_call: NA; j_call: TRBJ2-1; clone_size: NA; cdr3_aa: CASSHWGGRWSEQFF; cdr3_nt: TGTGCCAGCAGCCACTGGGGGGGGCGGTGGAGTGAGCAGTTCTTC
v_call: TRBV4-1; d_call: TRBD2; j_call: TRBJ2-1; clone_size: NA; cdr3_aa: CASSQDASGSYNEQFF; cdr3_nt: TGCGCCAGCAGCCAAGATGCTAGCGGGTCATACAATGAGCAGTTCTTC
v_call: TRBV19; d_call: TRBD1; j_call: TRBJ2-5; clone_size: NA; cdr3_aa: CASSALTGPAETQYF; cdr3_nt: TGTGCCAGTAGTGCCTTGACAGGGCCCGCGGAGACCCAGTACTTC
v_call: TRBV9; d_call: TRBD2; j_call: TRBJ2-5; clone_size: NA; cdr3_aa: CASSGTSGSAETQYF; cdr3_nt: TGTGCCAGCAGCGGGACTAGCGGGAGTGCAGAGACCCAGTACTTC
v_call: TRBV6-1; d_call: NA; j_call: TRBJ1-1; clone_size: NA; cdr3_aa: CASSESRLPGGAFF; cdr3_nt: TGTGCCAGCAGTGAAAGTCGACTCCCCGGAGGAGCTTTCTTT
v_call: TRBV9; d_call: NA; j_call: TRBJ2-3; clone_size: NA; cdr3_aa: CASSVTSARSTDTQYF; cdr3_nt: TGTGCCAGCAGCGTCACTAGTGCTCGTAGCACAGATACGCAGTATTTT
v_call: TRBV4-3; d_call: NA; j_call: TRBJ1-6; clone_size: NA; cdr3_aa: CASSQDRENSPLHF; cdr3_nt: TGCGCCAGCAGCCAAGATCGTGAGAATTCACCCCTCCACTTT
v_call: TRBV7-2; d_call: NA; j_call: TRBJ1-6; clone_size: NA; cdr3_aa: CASSIRQDFTLHF; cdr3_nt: TGTGCCAGCAGCATAAGACAGGACTTCACCCTCCACTTT
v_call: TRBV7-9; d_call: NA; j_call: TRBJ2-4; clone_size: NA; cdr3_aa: CASSLGQQTKNIQYF; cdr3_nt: TGTGCCAGCAGCCTAGGACAGCAGACCAAAAACATTCAGTACTTC
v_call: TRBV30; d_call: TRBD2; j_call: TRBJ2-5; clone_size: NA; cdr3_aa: CAWRGLAGGQETQRVYF; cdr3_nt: TGTGCCTGGAGGGGACTAGCGGGAGGGCAAGAGACCCAGCGGGTATACTTC
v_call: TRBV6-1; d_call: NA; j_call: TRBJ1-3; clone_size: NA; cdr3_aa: CASSEAGGSGNTIYF; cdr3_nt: TGTGCCAGCAGTGAAGCCGGGGGATCCGGAAACACCATATATTTT
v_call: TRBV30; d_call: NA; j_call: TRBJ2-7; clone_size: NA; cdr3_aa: CAWSSEVFYYEQYF; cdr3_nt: TGTGCCTGGAGTTCAGAGGTTTTCTACTACGAGCAGTACTTC
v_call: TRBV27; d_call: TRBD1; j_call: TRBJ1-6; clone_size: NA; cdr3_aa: CASSEGQGGNSPLHF; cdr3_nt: TGTGCCAGCAGTGAGGGACAGGGGGGTAATTCACCCCTCCACTTT
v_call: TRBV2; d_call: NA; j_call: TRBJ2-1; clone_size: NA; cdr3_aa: CASRPDSGEQFF; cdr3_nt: TGTGCCAGCAGGCCCGATTCCGGTGAGCAGTTCTTC